This T cell receptor beta chain was identified during a study of early T cells in non-severe SARS-CoV-2 infection. Study at large: Sequencing was performed on bulk RNA from unsorted whole blood, leaving chains unpaired.

MiXCR, applied by TCRdb to the 5' RACE reads, yields one record per CDR3 protein. Among about 69,000 distinct CDR3 sequences listed, roughly a tenth were seen once. This clonotype was detected many times. Germline V gene data show CDR1 as SGHTA and CDR2 as FQGNSA. Trimming took 1 base from V and 4 from J; bases not matched to a gene: 5. This CDR3 is built from 15 residues. Sequenced material: whole blood. The clonotype comes from an adult who was a healthcare worker with PCR-confirmed SARS-CoV-2 infection or an uninfected control (not recorded which). The chain uses TRBV7-2 and TRBJ2-7; 9 bases align to TRBD2. CDR3 nucleotides: TGTGCCAGCAGCTTAGTAGCGGGGGTTGGGTACGAGCAGTACTTC. Translated, it gives CASSLVAGVGYEQYF.